A selection of T cell receptor beta chains follows, all from one sample in a study of T cell repertoires in cytomegalovirus infection. Their target antigens are unknown. A single record per CDR3 protein comes from TCRdb applying MiXCR to the reads. In the table there are 680,000 or so distinct CDR3 sequences, about 30% of which are singletons. The sequenced sample was cultured PBMCs, obtained from culture after CMV antigen stimulation. These receptors originate from a human donor in good health (CMV status not recorded). Some clones in this sample may be carry-over from other donors' samples. Both conserved end residues are part of each CDR3. The order of the fields is V gene, CDR3 length, clone size, D gene, J gene, CDR3 DNA, CDR3 protein. D genes are given only for firm matches. Clone size is stated in some rows and not others, as once, few, many or a class when expanded.

TRBV10-3	22	-	-	TRBJ2-1	TGTGCCATCAGTGAATGGCTAGCGGAGGTCTATGGGGGCCTGAGCTCCTACAATGAGCAGTTCTTC	CAISEWLAEVYGGLSSYNEQFF
TRBV5-4	15	few	TRBD2	TRBJ2-3	TGTGCCAGCAGCTACCTAGCGGGCCACACAGATACGCAGTATTTT	CASSYLAGHTDTQYF
TRBV2	14	-	TRBD2	TRBJ2-1	TGTGCCAGCCGGAGCGGGGGGTTTACAGGAGAGCAGTTCTTC	CASRSGGFTGEQFF
TRBV7-8	14	-	-	TRBJ2-7	TGTGCCAGCAGCCCTGTGGAAAGCTCCTACGAGCAGTACTTC	CASSPVESSYEQYF
TRBV6-6	15	-	TRBD2	TRBJ2-2	TGTGCCAGCAGGCAATTAGCGGGAGGTACCGGGGAGCTGTTTTTT	CASRQLAGGTGELFF
TRBV7-6	16	-	-	TRBJ2-3	TGTGCCAGCAGCTTAGTAGACCTAGCAAGGTCAGATACGCAGTATTTT	CASSLVDLARSDTQYF
TRBV27	13	-	-	TRBJ1-1	TGTGCCAGCATCGGGGGTCTGAGCACTGAAGCTTTCTTT	CASIGGLSTEAFF
TRBV6-2/TRBV6-3	15	few	TRBD2	TRBJ2-1	TGTGCCAGCAGCAGACTAGCGGGGACAGGCTATGAGCAGTTCTTC	CASSRLAGTGYEQFF
TRBV5-1	14	-	TRBD1	TRBJ1-3	TGCGCCAGCAGCTCCGGGACAGGGGTAAACACCATATATTTT	CASSSGTGVNTIYF
TRBV11-2	15	many	-	TRBJ2-7	TGTGCCAGCAGCTTAACTCCGGGACGAAGGTACGAGCAGTACTTC	CASSLTPGRRYEQYF
TRBV6-6	15	-	TRBD1	TRBJ1-4	TGTGCCAGCAGCGATGGGACAGGAGGGTTTGGAAAACTGTTTTTT	CASSDGTGGFGKLFF
TRBV6-6	11	-	-	TRBJ2-3	TGTGCCAGCAGTTACTCTTATACGCAGTATTTT	CASSYSYTQYF